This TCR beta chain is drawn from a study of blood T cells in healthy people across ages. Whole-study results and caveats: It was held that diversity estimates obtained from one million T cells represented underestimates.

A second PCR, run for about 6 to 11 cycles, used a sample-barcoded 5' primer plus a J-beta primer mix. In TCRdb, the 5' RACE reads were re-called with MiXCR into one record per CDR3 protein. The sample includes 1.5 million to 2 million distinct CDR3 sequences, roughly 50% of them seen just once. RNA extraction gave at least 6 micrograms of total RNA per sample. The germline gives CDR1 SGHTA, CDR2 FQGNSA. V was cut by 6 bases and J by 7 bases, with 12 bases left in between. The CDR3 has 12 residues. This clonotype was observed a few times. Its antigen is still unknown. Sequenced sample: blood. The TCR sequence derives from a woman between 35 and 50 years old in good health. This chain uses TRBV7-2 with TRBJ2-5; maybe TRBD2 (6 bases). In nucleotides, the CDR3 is TGTGCCAGCAGGGGGGGAAGCCCGACCCAGTACTTC. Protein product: CASRGGSPTQYF.